This TCR beta chain was recorded in a study of monozygotic twins with inflammatory bowel disease. Overall study results and limits: Since immunosuppressive treatments differed, patient repertoires may have gained added variability. Compared with healthy co-twins, IBD patients showed reduced TCRbeta repertoire diversity by inverse Simpson.

This CDR3 is built from 15 residues. Points on this clonotype: The antigen remains unidentified.

TCRdb re-called the 5' RACE reads; every CDR3 protein appears as one record, without DNA. This sample's table has 300,000 to 400,000 distinct CDR3 sequences. What was sequenced was blood. The source of this sequence is a human donor with ulcerative colitis or Crohn's disease, or a healthy co-twin of an affected twin (not recorded which). This chain links TRBV12-3 or TRBV12-4 with TRBJ2-7; TCRdb's D gene call, TRBD1, goes unchecked for lack of DNA. The CDR3 reads CASWPGTGSGREQYF.